Shown below are 6 T cell receptor beta chains from a single sample sequenced in a study of T-cell reconstitution after alpha-beta-depleted transplantation in children. Researchers prepared the TCRbeta library using unique molecular identifiers, the study reports. TCRdb reprocessed the PCR reads via MiXCR and lists one record per CDR3 protein. The profile shows approximately 510,000 distinct CDR3 sequences, approximately 20% of them singletons. The sequenced sample was PBMCs from the stem cell graft donor, obtained from the stem cell graft. The receptors derive from a human donor who donated a stem cell graft to a child with acute lymphoblastic leukemia.

This clonotype was counted ten times or more. The CDR3 is CASSVGIAEGYNEQFF. CDR3 bases: TGTGCCAGCAGCGTAGGAATAGCGGAGGGGTACAATGAGCAGTTCTTC. V is TRBV9 and J is TRBJ2-1; D might be TRBD2 (6 bases). Germline V gene sequence: CDR1 SGDLS, CDR2 YYNGEE. CDR3 length: 16 amino acids. V was cut by 0 bases and J by 4 bases, with 14 bases left in between. Complete variable domain (other parts from reference TRBV9 and TRBJ2-1): DSGVTQTPKHLITATGQRVTLRCSPRSGDLSVYWYQQSLDQGLQFLIQYYNGEERAKGNILERFSAQQFPDLHSELNLSSLELGDSALYFCASSVGIAEGYNEQFFGPGTRLTVL.

This clonotype showed up just a few times. This chain uses TRBV6-1 with TRBJ2-3; 11 bases are shared with TRBD2. CDR1 and CDR2 from the germline V gene are MNHNS and SASEGT. The CDR3 has 16 residues. V lost 7 bases and J lost 0; bases outside the gene matches: 6. CDR3 loop: CASTRLAGTSTDTQYF. The CDR3, as DNA: TGTGCCAGCACTCGACTAGCGGGGACTAGCACAGATACGCAGTATTTT.

This clonotype was counted between two and nine times. The chain has TRBV10-1 and TRBJ2-3; D ambiguous. The CDR3 length is 14 residues. Trimming removed 2 bases at V and 3 bases at J, with 9 bases between. CDR1 is WNHNN and CDR2 is SYGVQD in the germline V gene (reference sequence). As DNA, the CDR3 is TGCGCCAGCAGTGAGATTGGTCAGACAGATACGCAGTATTTT. Encoded protein: CASSEIGQTDTQYF.

This clonotype was detected only a few times. This rearrangement joins TRBV7-3 to TRBJ2-7; TRBD2 matches 8 bases. The CDR3 totals 14 residues. Trimming at V came to 5 bases and at J to 2 bases, leaving 5 bases not matched to a gene. Germline CDR1 SGHTA, CDR2 FQGTGA. This chain's CDR3 is CASSPVAGPYEQYF. DNA for the CDR3: TGTGCCAGCAGCCCCGTAGCGGGACCCTACGAGCAGTACTTC.

This clonotype appeared a few times. The rearrangement uses TRBV10-3 and TRBJ2-5; no reliable D call. Germline CDR1 ENHRY, CDR2 SYGVKD. The V gene lost 6 bases and the J gene lost 5 bases, with 16 bases spanning the gap. This CDR3 has 14 amino acids. This CDR3 reads CAISYLAAGETQYF. The DNA for the CDR3 is TGTGCCATCAGCTACTTAGCCGCTGGGGAGACCCAGTACTTC.

The rearrangement uses TRBV12-3 or TRBV12-4 and TRBJ1-2, with a possible D match to TRBD1 (6 bases). CDR3 length: 14 residues. Trimming took off 6 bases at V and 5 bases at J, with 16 bases between the two ends. The CDR3, as DNA: TGTGCCAGCAGGCGAGCAGGGGCAAGTTATGGCTACACCTTC. Its protein product is CASRRAGASYGYTF.